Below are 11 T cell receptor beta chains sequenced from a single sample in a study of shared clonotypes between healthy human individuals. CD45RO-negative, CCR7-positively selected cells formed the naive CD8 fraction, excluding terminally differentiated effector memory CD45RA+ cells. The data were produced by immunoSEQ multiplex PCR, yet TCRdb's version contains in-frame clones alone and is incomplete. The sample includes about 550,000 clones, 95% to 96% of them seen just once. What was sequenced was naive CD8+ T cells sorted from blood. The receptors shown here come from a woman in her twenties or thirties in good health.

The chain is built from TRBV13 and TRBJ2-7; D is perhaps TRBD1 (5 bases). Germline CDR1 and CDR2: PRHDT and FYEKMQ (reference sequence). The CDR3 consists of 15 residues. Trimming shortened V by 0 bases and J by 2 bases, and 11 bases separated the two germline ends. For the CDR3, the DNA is TGTGCCAGCAGCTTAGGCCGATGGGGCGCCTACGAGCAGTACTTC. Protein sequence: CASSLGRWGAYEQYF.

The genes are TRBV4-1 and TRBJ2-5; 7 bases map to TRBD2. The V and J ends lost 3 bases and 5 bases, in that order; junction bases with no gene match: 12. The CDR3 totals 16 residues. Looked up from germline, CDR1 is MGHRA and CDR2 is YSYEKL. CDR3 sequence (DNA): TGCGCCAGCAGCCAGCCCGGGACTAAGGTGTGGGAGACCCAGTACTTC. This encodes CASSQPGTKVWETQYF.

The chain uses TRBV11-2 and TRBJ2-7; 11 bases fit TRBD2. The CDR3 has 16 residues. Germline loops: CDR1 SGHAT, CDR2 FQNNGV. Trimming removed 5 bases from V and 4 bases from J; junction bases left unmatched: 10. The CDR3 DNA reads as TGTGCCAGCAGCCTCTCATTAGCGGGAGGGGTATACGAGCAGTACTTC. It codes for CASSLSLAGGVYEQYF.

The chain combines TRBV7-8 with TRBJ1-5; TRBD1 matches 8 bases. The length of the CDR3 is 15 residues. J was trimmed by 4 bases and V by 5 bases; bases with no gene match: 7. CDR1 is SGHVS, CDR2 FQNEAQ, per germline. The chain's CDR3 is CASSKTRTGNQPQHF. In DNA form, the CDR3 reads TGTGCCAGCAGCAAGACCCGGACAGGGAATCAGCCCCAGCATTTT.

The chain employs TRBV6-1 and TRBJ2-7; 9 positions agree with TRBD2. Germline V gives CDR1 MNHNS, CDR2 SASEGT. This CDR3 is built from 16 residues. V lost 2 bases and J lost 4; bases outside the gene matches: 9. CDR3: CASSELRGRASYEQYF. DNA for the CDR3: TGTGCCAGCAGTGAATTACGCGGGAGGGCCAGTTACGAGCAGTACTTC.

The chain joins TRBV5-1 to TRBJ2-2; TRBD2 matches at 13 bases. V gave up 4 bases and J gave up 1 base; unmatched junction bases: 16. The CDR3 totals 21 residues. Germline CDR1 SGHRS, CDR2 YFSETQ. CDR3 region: CASSPPFGPGLAGQNTGELFF. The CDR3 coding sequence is TGCGCCAGCAGCCCACCTTTCGGACCGGGACTAGCGGGGCAGAACACCGGGGAGCTGTTTTTT.

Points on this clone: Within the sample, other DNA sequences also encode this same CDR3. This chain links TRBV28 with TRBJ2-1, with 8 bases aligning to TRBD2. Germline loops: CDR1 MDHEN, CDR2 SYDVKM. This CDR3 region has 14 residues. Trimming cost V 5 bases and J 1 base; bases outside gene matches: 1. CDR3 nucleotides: TGTGCCAGCAGTAGCGGGAGATCCTACAATGAGCAGTTCTTC. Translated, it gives CASSSGRSYNEQFF.

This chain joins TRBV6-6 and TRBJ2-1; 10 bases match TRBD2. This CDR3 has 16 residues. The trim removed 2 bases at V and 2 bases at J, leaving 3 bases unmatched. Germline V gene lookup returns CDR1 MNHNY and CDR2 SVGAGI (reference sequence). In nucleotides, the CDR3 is TGTGCCAGCAGTTACCCGCTAGCGGGAGCCTACAATGAGCAGTTCTTC. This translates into CASSYPLAGAYNEQFF.

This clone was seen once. Written as DNA, the CDR3 is TGTGCCAGCACCACAAGGGGTCAGCCCCAGCATTTT. It is translated as CASTTRGQPQHF. The gene calls are TRBV27 and TRBJ1-5; weak D call: TRBD1 (5 bases). Germline V gene data show CDR1 as MNHEY and CDR2 as SMNVEV (reference sequence). The CDR3 has 12 residues. Trimming stripped 7 bases from V and 6 bases from J, with 10 bases between.

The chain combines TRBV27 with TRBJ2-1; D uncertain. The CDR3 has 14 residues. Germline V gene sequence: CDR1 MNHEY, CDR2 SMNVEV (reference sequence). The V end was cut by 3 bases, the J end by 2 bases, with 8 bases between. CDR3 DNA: TGTGCCAGCAGTTTTACGCTGACCTACAATGAGCAGTTCTTC. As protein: CASSFTLTYNEQFF.

The CDR3 DNA reads as TGTGCCAGCAGCCCCGCCCGGGGGACCTACGAGCAGTACTTC. Its translation is CASSPARGTYEQYF. This chain joins TRBV13 and TRBJ2-7; TRBD2 might be the D (6 bases). This CDR3 contains 14 residues. V lost 5 bases and J lost 2, with 13 bases in between. The germline V gene encodes CDR1 PRHDT and CDR2 FYEKMQ (reference sequence).